This TCR beta chain was identified during a study of T cell changes during pregnancy in multiple sclerosis. Sequenced by immunoSEQ multiplex PCR; TCRdb stores in-frame clones only, minus some. The table has approximately 40,000 clones, approximately 90% seen once. With V trimmed by 4 bases and J by 2 bases, 15 bases remained unmatched. CDR3 length equals 18 residues. CDR1 and CDR2 (germline): SGHVS, FNYEAQ. Sequences were derived from CD8+ T cells from peripheral blood mononuclear cells, sampled in the third trimester of pregnancy. The gene calls are TRBV7-6 and TRBJ2-3; 7 bases are shared with TRBD1. This TCR was recovered from a female donor with multiple sclerosis, enrolled in a pregnancy study. CDR3 bases: TGTGCCAGCAGCTCCACACCGCCCGTGACAGGGCTCACAGATACGCAGTATTTT. Translation: CASSSTPPVTGLTDTQYF.